This T cell receptor beta chain was identified in a study of beta chain features in type 1 diabetes. The study's findings and limits: Moderately but significantly shorter TCRB CDR3s were found in Type 1 diabetes patients in all four CD4+ subsets. Cells carrying high TCR expression could end up over-represented when cDNA is sequenced. In type 1 diabetes patients, VDJ junctions had fewer insertions; deletions at these junctions were more frequent.

Expressed TCRB transcripts were sequenced after all isolated RNA was converted to cDNA. Produced via immunoSEQ multiplex PCR; TCRdb's table is partial and in-frame only. The table includes 200,000 to 300,000 clones, approximately 11% detected once. In its sample, this clone was seen a few times. Its antigen remains unidentified. CD4+ naive, central memory, regulatory and stem cell-like memory subsets were isolated by sorting on CD45RO/CCR7/CD25/CD127/CD95/CD27. The source of this sequence is a man aged 25-45 years with type 1 diabetes. Source material: naive CD4+ T cells from blood.

CDR3 residues: CASRYGTAGNTIYF. The CDR3 DNA follows: TGTGCCAGCAGATACGGGACAGCTGGAAACACCATATATTTT. The chain joins TRBV28 to TRBJ1-3; 7 bases match TRBD1. Germline V lookup: CDR1 MDHEN, CDR2 SYDVKM. The junction had 4 bases not matched to a gene; V was cut back by 6 bases and J by 2 bases. This CDR3 spans 14 amino acids.